Included here is one T cell receptor (beta chain) sequence, with context. Germline V gene sequence: CDR1 GTSNPN, CDR2 SVGIG (reference sequence). The ends lost 5 bases at V and 7 bases at J; junction bases unmatched: 9. The length of the CDR3 is 15 residues. The data derive from a study of T cell changes during pregnancy in multiple sclerosis. Only in-frame clones appear in the TCRdb table, and some are missing; sequencing was by immunoSEQ multiplex PCR. This sample yields fewer than 140,000 clones, of which about 90% are seen a single time; approximately 1.5% belongs to the top ten. The receptor's source is a female donor with multiple sclerosis, enrolled in a pregnancy study. Sample: peripheral blood, taken before pregnancy. The chain has TRBV30 and TRBJ2-1; 12 bases are a match to TRBD1. CDR3 sequence (DNA): TGTGCCTGGTCAACGGGGGGACAGGGGGCGAATGAGCAGTTCTTC. This translates into CAWSTGGQGANEQFF.